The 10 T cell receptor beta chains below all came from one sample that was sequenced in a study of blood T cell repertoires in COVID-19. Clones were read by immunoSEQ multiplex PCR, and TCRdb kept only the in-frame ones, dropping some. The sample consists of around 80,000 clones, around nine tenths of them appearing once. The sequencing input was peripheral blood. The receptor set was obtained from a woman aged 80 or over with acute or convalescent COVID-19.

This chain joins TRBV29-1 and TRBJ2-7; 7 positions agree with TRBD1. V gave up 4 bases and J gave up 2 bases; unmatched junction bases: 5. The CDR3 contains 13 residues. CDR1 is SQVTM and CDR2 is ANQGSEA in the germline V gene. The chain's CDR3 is CSVGQGNAYEQYF. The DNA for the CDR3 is TGCAGCGTTGGACAGGGCAACGCCTACGAGCAGTACTTC.

Here the CDR3 reads CASPSTSGGTDTQYF. For the CDR3, the DNA is TGCGCCAGCCCCTCGACTAGCGGGGGAACAGATACGCAGTATTTT. The rearrangement uses TRBV23-1 and TRBJ2-3; 12 bases fit TRBD2. TRBV23-1 is treated as an ORF (open reading frame) with a function not yet certain. The CDR3 consists of 15 residues. After removal of 8 bases from V and 3 bases from J, the junction contained 6 bases not matched to a gene.

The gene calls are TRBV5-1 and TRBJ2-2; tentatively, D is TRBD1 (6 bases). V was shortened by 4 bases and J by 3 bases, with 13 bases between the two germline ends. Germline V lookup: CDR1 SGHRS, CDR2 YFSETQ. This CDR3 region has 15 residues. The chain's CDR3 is CASSLGADYTGELFF. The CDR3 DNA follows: TGCGCCAGCAGCCTGGGGGCAGATTACACCGGGGAGCTGTTTTTT.

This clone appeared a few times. In DNA, the CDR3 is TGTGCCAGCAGCAGGGGGTCTTCCCAAGAGACCCAGTACTTC. Amino acids: CASSRGSSQETQYF. The rearrangement joins TRBV11-2 to TRBJ2-5; D possibly corresponds to TRBD1 (6 bases). V was shortened by 5 bases and J by 1 base, with 11 bases between the two germline ends. The CDR3 contains 14 residues. Germline CDR1 reads SGHAT; CDR2 reads FQNNGV.

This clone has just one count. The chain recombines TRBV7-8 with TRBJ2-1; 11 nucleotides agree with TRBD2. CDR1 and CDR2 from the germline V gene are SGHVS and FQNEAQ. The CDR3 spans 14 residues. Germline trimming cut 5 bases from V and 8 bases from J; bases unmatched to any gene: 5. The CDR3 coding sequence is TGTGCCAGCAGCCCGGGGACTAGCGGCGATGAGCAGTTCTTC. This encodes CASSPGTSGDEQFF.

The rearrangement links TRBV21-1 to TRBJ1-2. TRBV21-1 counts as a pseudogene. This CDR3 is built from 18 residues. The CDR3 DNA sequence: TGTGCCAGCACCGAGAGCGCGACGGAGTCGGGACTGAACTATGGCTACACCTTC. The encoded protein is CASTESATESGLNYGYTF.

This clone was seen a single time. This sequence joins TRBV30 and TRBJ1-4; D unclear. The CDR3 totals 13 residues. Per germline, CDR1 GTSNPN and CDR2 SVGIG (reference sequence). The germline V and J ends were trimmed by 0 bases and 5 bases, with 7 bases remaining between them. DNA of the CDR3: TGTGCCTGGAGTGTAATTCGGAATGAAAAACTGTTTTTT. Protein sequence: CAWSVIRNEKLFF. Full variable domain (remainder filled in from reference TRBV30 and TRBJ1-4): SQTIHQWPATLVQPVGSPLSLECTVEGTSNPNLYWYRQAAGRGLQLLFYSVGIGQISSEVPQNLSASRPQDRQFILSSKKLLLSDSGFYLCAWSVIRNEKLFFGSGTQLSVL.

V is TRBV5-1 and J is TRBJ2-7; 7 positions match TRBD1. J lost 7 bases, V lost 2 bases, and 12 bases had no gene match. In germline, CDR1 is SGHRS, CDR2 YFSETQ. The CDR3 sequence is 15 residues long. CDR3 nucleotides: TGCGCCAGCAGCTTTATGGGCCTAGGGACAGAAGAGCAGTACTTC. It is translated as CASSFMGLGTEEQYF.

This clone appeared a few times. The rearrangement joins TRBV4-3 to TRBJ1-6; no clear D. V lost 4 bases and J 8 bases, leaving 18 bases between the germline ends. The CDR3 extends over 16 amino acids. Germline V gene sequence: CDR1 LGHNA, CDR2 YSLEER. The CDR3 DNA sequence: TGCGCCAGCAGCCGAAATCCCTCGGCCGGAGATTCACCCCTCCACTTT. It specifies CASSRNPSAGDSPLHF.

CDR3 coding DNA: TGTGCCAGCAGCTTGGGAGCAGGGGGGATAGATACGCAGTATTTT. This codes for CASSLGAGGIDTQYF. The V and J genes are TRBV5-6 and TRBJ2-3; D may be TRBD1 (7 bases). The germline V and J ends were trimmed by 0 bases and 5 bases, with 13 bases remaining between them. The CDR3 loop spans 15 amino acids. Per germline, CDR1 SGHDT and CDR2 YYEEEE.